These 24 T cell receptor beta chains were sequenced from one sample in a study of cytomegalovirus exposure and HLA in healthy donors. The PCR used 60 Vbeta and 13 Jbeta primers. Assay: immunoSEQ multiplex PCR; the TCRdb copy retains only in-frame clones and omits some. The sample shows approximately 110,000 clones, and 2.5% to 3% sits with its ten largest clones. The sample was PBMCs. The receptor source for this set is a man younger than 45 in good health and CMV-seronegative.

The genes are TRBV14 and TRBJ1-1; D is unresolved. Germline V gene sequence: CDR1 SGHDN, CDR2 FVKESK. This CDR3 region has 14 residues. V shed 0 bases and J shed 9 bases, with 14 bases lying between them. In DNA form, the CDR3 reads TGTGCCAGCAGCCAAGATGTTGGCAGGCTAAAAGCTTTCTTT. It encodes CASSQDVGRLKAFF.

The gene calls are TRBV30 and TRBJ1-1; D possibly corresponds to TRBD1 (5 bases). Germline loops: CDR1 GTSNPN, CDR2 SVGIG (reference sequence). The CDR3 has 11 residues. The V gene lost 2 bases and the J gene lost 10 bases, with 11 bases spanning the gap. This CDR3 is CAWSSDGGAFF. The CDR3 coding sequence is TGTGCCTGGAGTTCAGACGGGGGAGCTTTCTTT.

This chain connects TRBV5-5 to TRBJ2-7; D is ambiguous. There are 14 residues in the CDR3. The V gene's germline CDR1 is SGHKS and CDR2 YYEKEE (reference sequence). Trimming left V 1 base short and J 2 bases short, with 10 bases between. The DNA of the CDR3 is TGTGCCAGCAGCTTGATCGGCCTAGCCTACGAGCAGTACTTC. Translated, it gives CASSLIGLAYEQYF.

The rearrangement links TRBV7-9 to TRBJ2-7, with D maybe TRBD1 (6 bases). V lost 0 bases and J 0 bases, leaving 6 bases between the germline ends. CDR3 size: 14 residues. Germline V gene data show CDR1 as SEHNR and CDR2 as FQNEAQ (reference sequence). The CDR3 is CASSLAGGSYEQYF. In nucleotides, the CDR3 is TGTGCCAGCAGCTTAGCAGGGGGCTCCTACGAGCAGTACTTC.

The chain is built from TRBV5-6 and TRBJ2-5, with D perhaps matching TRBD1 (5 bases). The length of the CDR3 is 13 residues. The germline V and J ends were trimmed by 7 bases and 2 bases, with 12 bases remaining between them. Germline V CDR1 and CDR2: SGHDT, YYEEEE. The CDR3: CASPRQNQETQYF. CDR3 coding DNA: TGTGCCAGCCCTAGACAGAATCAAGAGACCCAGTACTTC.

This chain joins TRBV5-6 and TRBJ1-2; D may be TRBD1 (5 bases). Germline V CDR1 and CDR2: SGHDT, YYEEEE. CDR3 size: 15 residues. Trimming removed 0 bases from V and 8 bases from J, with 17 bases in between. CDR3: CASSLGLIPGEGYTF. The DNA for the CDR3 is TGTGCCAGCAGCTTGGGGCTTATTCCGGGGGAAGGCTACACCTTC. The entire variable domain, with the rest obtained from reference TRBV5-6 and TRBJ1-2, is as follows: DAGVTQSPTHLIKTRGQQVTLRCSPKSGHDTVSWYQQALGQGPQFIFQYYEEEERQRGNFPDRFSGHQFPNYSSELNVNALLLGDSALYLCASSLGLIPGEGYTFGSGTRLTVV.

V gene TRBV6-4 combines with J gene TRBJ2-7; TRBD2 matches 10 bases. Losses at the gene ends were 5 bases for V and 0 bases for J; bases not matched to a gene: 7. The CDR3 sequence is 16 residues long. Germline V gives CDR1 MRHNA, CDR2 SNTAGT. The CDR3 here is CASSPPGLAYSYEQYF. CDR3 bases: TGTGCCAGCAGTCCCCCGGGACTAGCGTACTCCTACGAGCAGTACTTC.

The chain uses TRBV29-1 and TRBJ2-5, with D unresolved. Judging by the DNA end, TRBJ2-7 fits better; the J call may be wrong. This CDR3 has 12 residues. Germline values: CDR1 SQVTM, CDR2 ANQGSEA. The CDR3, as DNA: TGCAGCGTTGTCTCGGACTCCTACGAGCAGTACTTC. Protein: CSVVSDSYEQYF.

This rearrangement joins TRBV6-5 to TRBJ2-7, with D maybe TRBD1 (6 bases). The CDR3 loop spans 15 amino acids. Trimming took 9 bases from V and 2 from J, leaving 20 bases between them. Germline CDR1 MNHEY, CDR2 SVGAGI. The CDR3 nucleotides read TGTGCCAGAACTCACGGACAGAGAAAAGCCTACGAGCAGTACTTC. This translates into CARTHGQRKAYEQYF.

CDR3 DNA sequence: TGTGCCAGCAGTTCCAGGGTTTCCACTGAAGCTTTCTTT. It translates to CASSSRVSTEAFF. The chain links TRBV28 to TRBJ1-1; possibly TRBD1 for D (5 bases). The germline V gene has CDR1 MDHEN and CDR2 SYDVKM. V shed 4 bases and J shed 4 bases, with 10 bases lying between them. This CDR3 region has 13 residues.

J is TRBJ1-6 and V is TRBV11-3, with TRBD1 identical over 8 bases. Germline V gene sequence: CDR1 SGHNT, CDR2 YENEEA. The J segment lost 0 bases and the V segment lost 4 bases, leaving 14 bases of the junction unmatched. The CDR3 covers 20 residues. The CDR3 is CASSSRDRFALSSYNSPLHF. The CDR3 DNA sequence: TGTGCCAGCAGCTCCCGGGACAGGTTTGCTTTAAGCTCCTATAATTCACCCCTCCACTTT.

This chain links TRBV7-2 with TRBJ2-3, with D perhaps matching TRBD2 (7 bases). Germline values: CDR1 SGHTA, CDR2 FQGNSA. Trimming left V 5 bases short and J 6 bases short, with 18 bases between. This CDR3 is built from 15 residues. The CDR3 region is CASSQGRSGKDTQYF. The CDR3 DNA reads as TGTGCCAGCAGCCAGGGGAGGAGCGGGAAGGATACGCAGTATTTT.

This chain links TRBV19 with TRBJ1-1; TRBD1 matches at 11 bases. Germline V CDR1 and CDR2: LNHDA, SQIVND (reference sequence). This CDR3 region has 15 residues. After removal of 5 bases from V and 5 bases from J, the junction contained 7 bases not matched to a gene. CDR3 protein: CASSLGTGGGTEAFF. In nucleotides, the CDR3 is TGTGCCAGTAGTCTCGGGACAGGGGGAGGAACTGAAGCTTTCTTT.

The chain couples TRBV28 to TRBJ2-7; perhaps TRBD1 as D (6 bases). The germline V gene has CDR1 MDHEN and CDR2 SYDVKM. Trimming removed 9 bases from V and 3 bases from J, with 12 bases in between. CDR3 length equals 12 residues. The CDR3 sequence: CASQGPHYEQYF. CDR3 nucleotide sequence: TGTGCCAGTCAGGGGCCCCACTACGAGCAGTACTTC.

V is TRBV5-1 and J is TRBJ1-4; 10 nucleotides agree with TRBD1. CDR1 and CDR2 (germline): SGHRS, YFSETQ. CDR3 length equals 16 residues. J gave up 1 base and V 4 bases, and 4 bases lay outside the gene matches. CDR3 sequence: CASSNGQGGTNEKLFF. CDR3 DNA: TGCGCCAGCAGCAACGGACAGGGGGGAACTAATGAAAAACTGTTTTTT.

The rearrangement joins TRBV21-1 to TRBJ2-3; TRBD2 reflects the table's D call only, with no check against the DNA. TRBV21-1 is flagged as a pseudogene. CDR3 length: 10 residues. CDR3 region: CASSKPSQYF. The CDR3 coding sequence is TGTGCCAGCAGCAAACCTTCGCAGTATTTT.

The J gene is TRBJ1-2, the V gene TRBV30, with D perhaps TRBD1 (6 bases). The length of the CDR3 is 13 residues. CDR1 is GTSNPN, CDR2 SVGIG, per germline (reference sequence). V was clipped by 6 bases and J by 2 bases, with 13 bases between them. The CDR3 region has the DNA TGTGCCTGCCGGGAGGGGGGAAACTATGGCTACACCTTC. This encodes CACREGGNYGYTF.

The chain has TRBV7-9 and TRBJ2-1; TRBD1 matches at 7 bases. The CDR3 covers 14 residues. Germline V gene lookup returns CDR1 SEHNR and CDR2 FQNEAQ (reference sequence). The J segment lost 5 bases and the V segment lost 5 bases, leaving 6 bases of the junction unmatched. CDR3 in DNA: TGTGCCAGCAGCCCCGGGACAGAGGACAATGAGCAGTTCTTC. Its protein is CASSPGTEDNEQFF.

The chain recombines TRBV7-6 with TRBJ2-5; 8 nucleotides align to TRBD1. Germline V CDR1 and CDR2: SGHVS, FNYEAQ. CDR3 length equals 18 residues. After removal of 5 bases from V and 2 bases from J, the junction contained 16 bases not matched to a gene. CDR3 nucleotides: TGTGCCAGCAGCCTTAACCCAGGGGGCGAGCATTGGCAAGAGACCCAGTACTTC. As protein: CASSLNPGGEHWQETQYF.

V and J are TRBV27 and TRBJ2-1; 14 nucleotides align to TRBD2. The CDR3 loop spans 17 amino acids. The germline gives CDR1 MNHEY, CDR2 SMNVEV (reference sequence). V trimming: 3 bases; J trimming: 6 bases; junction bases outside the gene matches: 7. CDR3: CASSFPGTSGRSNEQFF. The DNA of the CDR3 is TGTGCCAGCAGTTTCCCAGGGACTAGCGGGAGAAGCAATGAGCAGTTCTTC.

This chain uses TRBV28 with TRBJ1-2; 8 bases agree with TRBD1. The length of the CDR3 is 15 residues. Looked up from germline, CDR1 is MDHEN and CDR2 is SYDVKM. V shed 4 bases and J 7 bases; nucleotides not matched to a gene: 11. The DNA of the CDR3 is TGTGCCAGCAGTTCCCGCCGGACAGGGTCGGGTGGCTACACCTTC. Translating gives CASSSRRTGSGGYTF.

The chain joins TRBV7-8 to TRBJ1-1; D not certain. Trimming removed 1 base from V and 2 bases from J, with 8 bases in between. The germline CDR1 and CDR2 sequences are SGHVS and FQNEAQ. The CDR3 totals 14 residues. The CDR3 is CASSLVAENTEAFF. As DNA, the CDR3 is TGTGCCAGCAGCTTAGTTGCAGAAAACACTGAAGCTTTCTTT.

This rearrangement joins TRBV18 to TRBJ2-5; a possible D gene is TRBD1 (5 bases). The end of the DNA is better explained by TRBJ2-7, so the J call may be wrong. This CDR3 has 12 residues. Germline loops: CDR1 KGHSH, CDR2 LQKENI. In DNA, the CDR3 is TGTGCCAGCTCGCAGACAGCTTACGAGCAGTACTTC. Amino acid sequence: CASSQTAYEQYF.

CDR3 coding DNA: TGTGCCAGCAGTTCCAAACTCGGGACTAGCGGGACTAACGAGATTCGTTCTCTCTACGAGCAGTACTTC. It yields the protein CASSSKLGTSGTNEIRSLYEQYF. V is TRBV2 and J is TRBJ2-7, with 13 bases lining up with TRBD2. The germline gives CDR1 SNHLY, CDR2 FYNNEI. This CDR3 is built from 23 residues. V shed 5 bases, J shed 3 bases, and the junction held 28 bases outside the gene matches. Based on the CDR3 plus reference TRBV2 and TRBJ2-7, the full variable domain is EPEVTQTPSHQVTQMGQEVILRCVPISNHLYFYWYRQILGQKVEFLVSFYNNEISEKSEIFDDQFSVERPDGSNFTLKIRSTKLEDSAMYFCASSSKLGTSGTNEIRSLYEQYFGPGTRLTVT.